This T cell receptor (beta chain) was documented in a study of blood T cell repertoires in COVID-19. V lost 2 bases, J lost 5 bases, and 13 bases lay in between. The germline CDR1 and CDR2 sequences are KGHSH and LQKENI. CDR3 length: 14 amino acids. As handled by the study authors: Scientists estimated how many nucleated cells there were by amplifying reference gene primers. Profiling relied on immunoSEQ multiplex PCR, and the TCRdb table lists in-frame clones only, not all of them. V, J and clone size are taken as reported in that table, and D and trimming were inferred from the DNA itself. The sample lists some 120,000 clones; around three quarters were seen once.

This receptor was taken from a human donor in a cohort sampled during active COVID-19. The chain carries TRBV18 and TRBJ2-7, with D tentatively TRBD2 (6 bases). Source material: peripheral blood. The CDR3 DNA is TGTGCCAGCTCACCAACGGGGGTTCGGAACGAGCAGTACTTC. Protein product: CASSPTGVRNEQYF.